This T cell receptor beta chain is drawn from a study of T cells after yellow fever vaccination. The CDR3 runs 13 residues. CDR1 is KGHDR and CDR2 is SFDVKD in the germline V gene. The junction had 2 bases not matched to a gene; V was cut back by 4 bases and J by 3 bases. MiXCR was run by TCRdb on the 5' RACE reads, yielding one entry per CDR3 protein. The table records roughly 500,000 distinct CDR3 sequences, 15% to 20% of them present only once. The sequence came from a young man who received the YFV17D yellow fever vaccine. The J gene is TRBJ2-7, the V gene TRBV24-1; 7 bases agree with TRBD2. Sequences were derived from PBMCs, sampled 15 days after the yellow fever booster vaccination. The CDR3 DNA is TGTGCCACCAGTGAGAGGGAGGGCTACGAGCAGTACTTC. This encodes CATSEREGYEQYF.